This T cell receptor (beta chain) was recorded in a study of T cell clonality in common variable immunodeficiency. CDR3 length equals 14 residues. Germline V gene sequence: CDR1 SGHNT, CDR2 YYREEE (reference sequence). V shed 1 base and J shed 8 bases, with 10 bases lying between them. Heparinized whole blood, roughly 4.5 to 8 ml, came from each donor. Study-level points and caveats: Compared with healthy controls, CVID subjects showed increased TCRbeta clonality, mostly in about a third. Reportedly, TCR beta sequences from common variable immunodeficiency showed fewer deletions and N-nucleotide insertions.

Libraries were prepared by immunoSEQ multiplex PCR; TCRdb keeps only in-frame clonotypes and omits some of them. The sample includes about 21,000 clones, none of them occurring once. This clone has more than one count but fewer than ten. No antigen is known for it. The DNA ends 3 residues before the CDR3 does, and the rest of the CDR3 is filled in from the germline J gene. The chain uses TRBV5-4 and TRBJ1-6; no reliable D call. Specimen: peripheral blood mononuclear cells. The clonotype originates from a human donor with common variable immunodeficiency. The part of the CDR3 DNA that was read is TGTGCCAGCAGCTTGCAGTCACGGGATTCACCC. As protein: CASSLQSRDSP. From start to end, the CDR3 is CASSLQSRDSPLHF. The entire variable domain, with the rest obtained from reference TRBV5-4 and TRBJ1-6, is as follows: ETGVTQSPTHLIKTRGQQVTLRCSSQSGHNTVSWYQQALGQGPQFIFQYYREEENGRGNFPPRFSGLQFPNYSSELNVNALELDDSALYLCASSLQSRDSPLHFGNGTRLTVT.